Presented here are 4 T cell receptor beta chains from one specimen sequenced in a study of metastatic and nonmetastatic thyroid tumors. Thyroid surgery had not been preceded by any treatment in any patient. TCRdb called clones again from the PCR reads with MiXCR. The profile shows about 16,000 clones, 25% to 30% of them singletons. The sample consisted of adjacent normal tissue. The receptors originated from a female donor with papillary thyroid cancer or a benign thyroid nodule (not recorded which). Some clones in this sample may be carry-over from other donors' samples.

On this clone itself: The sample holds other DNA sequences that translate to the same CDR3. V usage is TRBV11-2 and J usage is TRBJ2-7; no reliable D call. Germline lookup yields CDR1 SGHAT and CDR2 FQNNGV. CDR3 length: 16 amino acids. The germline V and J ends were trimmed by 5 bases and 6 bases, with 23 bases remaining between them. This CDR3 is CASSPRTSSSGGEQYF. CDR3 nucleotides: TGTGCCAGCAGCCCACGGACCAGCTCCTCAGGTGGCGAGCAGTACTTC.

This clone was counted between two and nine times. The genes are TRBV2 and TRBJ2-7; 10 nucleotides match TRBD1. V shed 6 bases and J 1 base; nucleotides not matched to a gene: 6. This CDR3 has 15 residues. Germline CDR1 reads SNHLY; CDR2 reads FYNNEI. The CDR3 DNA reads TGTGCCAGCAGGACAGGGGGCTTCGGTTCCTACGAGCAGTACTTC. As protein: CASRTGGFGSYEQYF.

About this clone: Germline and junction disagree at one end, which may indicate a read error. V and J are TRBV11-2 and TRBJ1-3; D ambiguous. This CDR3 comprises 14 residues. The germline gives CDR1 SGHAT, CDR2 FQNNGV. The CDR3 protein is CASSPDGSGNTTYF. The CDR3 DNA sequence: TGTGCCAGCAGCCCCGACGGCTCTGGAAACACCACATATTTT.

In this sample, this clone turned up a few times. The V gene is TRBV12-3 or TRBV12-4, the J gene TRBJ1-2; weak D call: TRBD1 (5 bases). V lost 1 base, J lost 4 bases, and 16 bases lay in between. CDR3 size: 16 residues. For the CDR3, the DNA is TGTGCCAGCAGTTTAGGGCAGGGAGGGTATCGCTATGGCTACACCTTC. Protein sequence: CASSLGQGGYRYGYTF.